This T cell receptor (beta chain) was captured in a study of T cell responses to AZD1222 COVID-19 vaccine. Overall study results and limits: Spike-specific TCRs gained breadth and depth after people received two AZD1222 doses. CD4 TCRs associated with vaccination spanned spike, dominating at 160-218 and 743-854.

Method: immunoSEQ multiplex PCR; TCRdb's copy keeps in-frame clones and lacks some. The repertoire holds tens of thousands of clones, with 90% as singletons. Remarks on this clone: Antigen specificity is unknown.

CDR1 LGHNA and CDR2 YNFKEQ come from the germline V gene. V was shortened by 0 bases and J by 5 bases, with 16 bases between the two germline ends. The CDR3 has 17 amino acids. J is TRBJ2-2 and V is TRBV4-2; D uncertain. The starting material was peripheral blood, obtained on day 0 of AZD1222 vaccination. This sequence was found in an adult in good health. The CDR3 loop reads CASSQDRVAILTGELFF. The CDR3 bases are TGTGCCAGCAGCCAAGATAGGGTGGCCATTTTAACCGGGGAGCTGTTTTTT.